These T cell receptor beta chains were read from a single sample in a study of shared clonotypes between healthy human individuals. Assay used: immunoSEQ multiplex PCR; TCRdb lists only in-frame clones, some missing. The table records under 700,000 clones, around 96% of them present only once. The source material was naive CD8+ T cells sorted from blood. These receptors came from a woman in her 30s in good health. Each CDR3 is given without its conserved first and last residue.

ASNGRMNTEAF,TRBJ1-1,TRBV19
ASSIDLFGNSYEQY,TRBJ2-7,TRBV19
ASSLELAGENEQY,TRBJ2-7,TRBV11-2
ASSPDLSSYNEQF,TRBJ2-1,TRBV7-9
ASSEKTAYEQY,TRBJ2-7,TRBV2
ASSFTGGDYGYT,TRBJ1-2,TRBV27
ASSPGTDVTDTQY,TRBJ2-3,TRBV6-1
AISEWPLGNTEAF,TRBJ1-1,TRBV10-3
ASSFGTGEKYEQY,TRBJ2-7,TRBV27
ASSTRTGSLLAEQY,TRBJ2-7,TRBV27
ASSRAGTNTGELF,TRBJ2-2,TRBV14
ASSQVGVSASGMDDEQF,TRBJ2-1,TRBV4-1
ASSLDSDSSYEQY,TRBJ2-7,TRBV11-2
ASIPLAGVDNEQF,TRBJ2-1,TRBV6-5
ASSTTYRDLNTEAF,TRBJ1-1,TRBV28
ASSPEGTSDDYEQY,TRBJ2-7,TRBV9
ASSAQASGRTPWTGELF,TRBJ2-2,TRBV28
ASSDHERSYNEQF,TRBJ2-1,TRBV10-1
ASSAEVAGSYEQY,TRBJ2-7,TRBV11-2
ASSDGPVNYEQY,.,TRBV7-3
ASSQREGYEQY,TRBJ2-7,TRBV6-5
ASSLSLRRVSNQPQH,TRBJ1-5,TRBV27
ASSLLAADWANEKLF,TRBJ1-4,TRBV28
SVDDGFGTGVYGYT,TRBJ1-2,TRBV29-1
ASSKVWREGGTEAF,TRBJ1-1,TRBV19
ASSLWFKTDTQY,TRBJ2-3,TRBV28
ASSLRDRGLRVQF,TRBJ2-1,TRBV27
AWIERLASPGETQY,TRBJ2-5,TRBV30
ASSEGAGYNEQF,TRBJ2-1,TRBV2
ASDQGVAGDTQY,TRBJ2-3,TRBV28
ASSFRERFYNEQF,TRBJ2-1,TRBV6-5
ASFPGFGTGELF,TRBJ2-2,TRBV19
ASSLGAPGEQY,TRBJ2-7,TRBV27
ASNQRASGPYEQY,TRBJ2-7,TRBV7-2
ASPGASGSDEQF,TRBJ2-1,TRBV2
ASSGADNRANEKLF,TRBJ1-4,TRBV2
ASSSLSTRAYEQY,TRBJ2-7,TRBV28
ASSSTVYEQY,TRBJ2-7,TRBV28
ASSPGYSNQPQH,TRBJ1-5,TRBV27
ASSIEELRPQH,TRBJ1-5,TRBV19
ASSQGGGGFAVVEAF,TRBJ1-1,TRBV4-1
ASSMMIAESSYNEQF,TRBJ2-1,TRBV28
ASSQAHRSGEQY,TRBJ2-5,TRBV4-1
ASSVQGSNQPQH,TRBJ1-5,TRBV28
ASSPTSGSYNEQF,TRBJ2-1,TRBV5-4
ASSLVSEVAYEQY,.,TRBV5-1
ASSFRGPSEAF,TRBJ1-1,TRBV19
ASSPLGLAGEGDYEQY,TRBJ2-7,TRBV7-8
ASSYSEREGPYEQY,TRBJ2-7,TRBV6-6
ASSLESSGYEQY,.,TRBV5-1
ASSYSTPSYEQY,TRBJ2-7,TRBV6-6
ASSIGTYNTEAF,TRBJ1-1,TRBV7-8
AWSGGGNEKLF,TRBJ1-4,TRBV30
ASRLTKRGADTQY,TRBJ2-3,TRBV12-2
ASMRQGNEQF,TRBJ2-1,TRBV27